This T cell receptor (beta chain) came from a study of blood T cell repertoires in COVID-19. The wider study: The cDNA or gDNA used as material had been derived from T cells, B-cell-depleted T cells, or PBMCs.

Assay: immunoSEQ multiplex PCR; the TCRdb copy retains only in-frame clones and omits some. The repertoire holds 110,000 to 150,000 clones, with about 82% as singletons. The participants were between about 18 and 90 years old and came from some 23 US areas. Membership in each cohort depended on participant-reported clinical history. Germline V CDR1 and CDR2: SGDLS, YYNGEE. The CDR3 sequence is 15 residues long. V lost 2 bases and J lost 3, with 12 bases in between. The sequence derives from a middle-aged woman who had recovered from COVID-19. This chain links TRBV9 with TRBJ1-5, with TRBD1 as a possible D gene (6 bases). Sequencing was carried out using PBMCs or T cells enriched from blood (not recorded which). The CDR3 DNA reads as TGTGCCAGCAGCGTCGCGGGGGGGCCCAATCAGCCCCAGCATTTT. It codes for CASSVAGGPNQPQHF.